This T cell receptor (beta chain) was recorded in a study of blood T cell repertoires in COVID-19. This CDR3 is 14 amino acids long. Germline-derived CDR1 and CDR2 are SGHRS and YFSETQ. The V end lost 0 bases, the J end lost 7 bases, and 10 bases lay between the germline ends. Assay used: immunoSEQ multiplex PCR; TCRdb lists only in-frame clones, some missing. The data show 56,000 or so clones, with roughly 84% seen just once and 2.6% held by the top ten. The V and J genes are TRBV5-1 and TRBJ1-4; D might be TRBD1 (6 bases). The sample comprised peripheral blood. The receptor's source is a man aged 50 or older with acute or convalescent COVID-19. The CDR3 DNA is TGCGCCAGCAGCTTGGACAGGGAGTTTGAAAAACTGTTTTTT. It yields the protein CASSLDREFEKLFF. Variable domain in full (rest from reference TRBV5-1 and TRBJ1-4): KAGVTQTPRYLIKTRGQQVTLSCSPISGHRSVSWYQQTPGQGLQFLFEYFSETQRNKGNFPGRFSGRQFSNSRSEMNVSTLELGDSALYLCASSLDREFEKLFFGSGTQLSVL.